These 31 T cell receptor beta chains came from one sample sequenced in a study of control samples from healthy donors and cancer patients. Assay used: immunoSEQ multiplex PCR; TCRdb lists only in-frame clones, some missing. In the table there are fewer than 85,000 clones, over 80% of which are singletons. The sample was blood. Source of these receptors: a woman aged 60-75 years in good health.

V gene TRBV7-3 combines with J gene TRBJ2-2; possibly TRBD2 for D (6 bases). Germline V gene sequence: CDR1 SGHTA, CDR2 FQGTGA. The CDR3 totals 15 residues. Trimming stripped 2 bases from V and 5 bases from J, with 12 bases between. CDR3 sequence reads: CASSLPGVETGELFF. As DNA, the CDR3 is TGTGCCAGCAGCTTACCGGGAGTGGAAACCGGGGAGCTGTTTTTT.

Here the CDR3 DNA reads TGTGCCAGCAGTTTACTAGGCTCCCCATACTACGAGCAGTACTTC. Amino acid sequence: CASSLLGSPYYEQYF. This chain joins TRBV27 and TRBJ2-7; D remains ambiguous. Germline CDR1 MNHEY, CDR2 SMNVEV (reference sequence). Trimming cost V 2 bases and J 3 bases, with 14 bases left between them. The CDR3 totals 15 residues.

This clone was picked up a small number of times. The CDR3 DNA is TGTGCCAGCAGTCAACACGGGGGATTTTCCTACGAGCAGTACTTC. Amino acids: CASSQHGGFSYEQYF. The chain links TRBV7-9 to TRBJ2-7; D is perhaps TRBD2 (6 bases). V was clipped by 6 bases and J by 1 base, with 16 bases between them. Per the germline V gene, CDR1 is SEHNR and CDR2 is FQNEAQ (reference sequence). The CDR3 is made up of 15 amino acids. The entire variable domain, with the rest obtained from reference TRBV7-9 and TRBJ2-7, is as follows: DTGVSQNPRHKITKRGQNVTFRCDPISEHNRLYWYRQTLGQGPEFLTYFQNEAQLEKSRLLSDRFSAERPKGSFSTLEIQRTEQGDSAMYLCASSQHGGFSYEQYFGPGTRLTVT.

The chain uses TRBV28 and TRBJ1-1; D unclear. V dropped 7 bases and J dropped 1 base, with 13 bases sitting between them. The CDR3 loop spans 14 amino acids. The V gene's germline CDR1 is MDHEN and CDR2 SYDVKM. The CDR3 protein is CASNPPTENTEAFF. The DNA of the CDR3 is TGTGCCAGCAACCCCCCTACTGAGAACACTGAAGCTTTCTTT.

The CDR3 sequence is CASSWTGGLPPLHF. For the CDR3, the DNA is TGTGCCAGCAGTTGGACAGGGGGATTGCCACCCCTCCACTTT. V gene TRBV28 combines with J gene TRBJ1-6, with 10 positions matching TRBD1. The V gene end was trimmed by 4 bases and the J gene end by 11 bases; junction bases not matched to a gene: 5. This CDR3 spans 14 amino acids. Germline assignment: CDR1 MDHEN and CDR2 SYDVKM.

V is TRBV27 and J is TRBJ2-3; no reliable D call. Deletions cut 3 bases from V and 6 bases from J, with 10 bases between. The CDR3 length is 13 residues. From germline, CDR1 is MNHEY and CDR2 SMNVEV (reference sequence). In nucleotides, the CDR3 is TGTGCCAGCAGTTTGATGGTGGGGGATACGCAGTATTTT. It yields the protein CASSLMVGDTQYF.

The chain couples TRBV28 to TRBJ1-4; D unresolved. V was trimmed by 2 bases and J by 8 bases, leaving 6 bases between them. Per the germline V gene, CDR1 is MDHEN and CDR2 is SYDVKM. The CDR3 covers 12 residues. The CDR3 loop is CASSLPGEKLFF. As DNA, the CDR3 is TGTGCCAGCAGTTTACCTGGGGAAAAACTGTTTTTT.

In its sample, this clone was seen many times. The V and J genes are TRBV7-9 and TRBJ2-3; D gene unclear. Germline CDR1 reads SEHNR; CDR2 reads FQNEAQ (reference sequence). V gave up 5 bases and J gave up 0 bases, with 9 bases separating them. The CDR3 spans 14 residues. The CDR3 loop reads CASSGSYSTDTQYF. The CDR3 bases are TGTGCCAGCAGCGGATCTTATAGCACAGATACGCAGTATTTT.

The chain combines TRBV2 with TRBJ1-2, with D unclear. Between the trimmed V and J ends, which lost 6 bases and 8 bases, there was a span of 10 bases. Germline CDR1 and CDR2: SNHLY and FYNNEI. This CDR3 has 11 residues. This chain's CDR3 is CASRVSWGYTF. CDR3 DNA: TGTGCCAGCAGGGTTTCTTGGGGCTACACCTTC.

J is TRBJ2-7 and V is TRBV19; 7 bases fit TRBD1. This CDR3 is built from 14 residues. With 1 base clipped from V and 4 bases from J, the junction kept 4 bases outside the gene matches. Germline V gives CDR1 LNHDA, CDR2 SQIVND (reference sequence). CDR3 sequence (DNA): TGTGCCAGTAGTATAGGGGGACAGCGTTACGAGCAGTACTTC. It is translated as CASSIGGQRYEQYF.

CDR3 amino acids: CASSGYGLAGEETQYF. CDR3 sequence (DNA): TGTGCCAGCAGCGGCTACGGACTAGCGGGAGAAGAGACCCAGTACTTC. V usage is TRBV21-1 and J usage is TRBJ2-5; the table names TRBD2, a call not compared with the DNA. TRBV21-1 is labeled a pseudogene. The CDR3 loop spans 16 amino acids.

The V and J genes are TRBV5-4 and TRBJ1-6; 10 nucleotides align to TRBD1. The CDR3 covers 15 residues. The germline gives CDR1 SGHNT, CDR2 YYREEE (reference sequence). After removal of 4 bases from V and 19 bases from J, the junction contained 17 bases not matched to a gene. CDR3 in amino acids: CASSEDRGSLSAFHF. As DNA, the CDR3 is TGTGCCAGCAGCGAGGACAGGGGGTCCCTTTCAGCCTTTCACTTT.

The genes are TRBV9 and TRBJ1-4, with a weak D call TRBD1 (6 bases). Germline V gene lookup returns CDR1 SGDLS and CDR2 YYNGEE. V lost 4 bases to trimming and J lost 8 bases, with 18 bases between them. The CDR3 has 15 amino acids. CDR3 region: CASSPGTGSREKLFF. In DNA, the CDR3 is TGTGCCAGCAGCCCCGGAACAGGGTCTCGGGAAAAACTGTTTTTT.

This sequence joins TRBV19 and TRBJ2-1; D possibly matches TRBD1 or TRBD2 (5 bases each). CDR1 and CDR2 from the germline V gene are LNHDA and SQIVND (reference sequence). The CDR3 runs 15 residues. V shed 4 bases and J shed 2 bases, with 12 bases lying between them. CDR3 coding DNA: TGTGCCAGTAGTAGGGGGAACAGCCCCTACAATGAGCAGTTCTTC. This codes for CASSRGNSPYNEQFF.

The V gene is TRBV30, the J gene TRBJ1-6; no definite D call. Trimming left V 0 bases short and J 0 bases short, with 9 bases between. This CDR3 contains 16 residues. Per germline, CDR1 GTSNPN and CDR2 SVGIG (reference sequence). CDR3 region: CAWSVSWSSYNSPLHF. The DNA of the CDR3 is TGTGCCTGGAGTGTTTCTTGGAGCTCCTATAATTCACCCCTCCACTTT.

The chain employs TRBV15 and TRBJ2-3; the match to TRBD2 covers 8 bases. The germline CDR1 and CDR2 sequences are LNHNV and YYDKDF (reference sequence). V dropped 0 bases and J dropped 1; count of bases not matched to a gene: 9. The CDR3 runs 18 residues. CDR3 in DNA: TGTGCCACCAGCAGAGATCGGGGGGGCTGGGGACGCACAGATACGCAGTATTTT. Protein sequence: CATSRDRGGWGRTDTQYF.

The rearrangement joins TRBV6-2 or TRBV6-3 to TRBJ2-2; D unresolved. Per the germline V gene, CDR1 is MNHEY and CDR2 is SVGEGT. V lost 3 bases, J lost 5 bases, and 7 bases lay in between. This CDR3 is built from 13 residues. This CDR3 reads CASSYRLTGELFF. For the CDR3, the DNA is TGTGCCAGCAGTTATCGATTGACCGGGGAGCTGTTTTTT.

The chain links TRBV3-1 (or the pseudogene TRBV3-2) to TRBJ1-5, with 7 bases aligning to TRBD1. V gave up 3 bases and J gave up 3 bases; unmatched junction bases: 2. Per the germline V gene, CDR1 is LGHDT and CDR2 is YNNKEL (reference sequence). The CDR3 totals 14 residues. CDR3 bases: TGTGCCAGCAGCCAGGGACAGTACAATCAGCCCCAGCATTTT. Translated, it gives CASSQGQYNQPQHF.

The chain joins TRBV20-1 to TRBJ2-1; D ambiguous. CDR3 length: 10 amino acids. V lost 4 bases, J lost 7 bases, and 5 bases lay in between. Per the germline V gene, CDR1 is DFQATT and CDR2 is SNEGSKA (reference sequence). CDR3 protein: CSAKWNEQFF. The DNA of the CDR3 is TGCAGTGCTAAATGGAATGAGCAGTTCTTC.

This CDR3 reads CASTNDRNTEAFF. The CDR3 DNA reads TGTGCCAGCACCAACGACAGGAACACTGAAGCTTTCTTT. The chain is built from TRBV6-5 and TRBJ1-1, with D perhaps matching TRBD1 (5 bases). V was shortened by 7 bases and J by 1 base, with 10 bases between the two germline ends. Germline V gives CDR1 MNHEY, CDR2 SVGAGI. CDR3 length: 13 residues.

The rearrangement joins TRBV7-9 to TRBJ2-7, with 7 nucleotides matching TRBD1. The junction had 5 bases not matched to a gene; V was cut back by 4 bases and J by 2 bases. Germline assignment: CDR1 SEHNR and CDR2 FQNEAQ (reference sequence). There are 14 residues in the CDR3. In DNA, the CDR3 is TGTGCCAGCAGCTCGTCGGGACAGCCCTACGAGCAGTACTTC. Translation: CASSSSGQPYEQYF.

This clone was seen a handful of times. The chain links TRBV6-1 to TRBJ2-7, with D unclear. The CDR3 is made up of 16 amino acids. The germline V gene encodes CDR1 MNHNS and CDR2 SASEGT. V was shortened by 0 bases and J by 0 bases, with 12 bases between the two germline ends. The CDR3, as DNA: TGTGCCAGCAGTGAAGCGCTTTCGCGGTACTCCTACGAGCAGTACTTC. This codes for CASSEALSRYSYEQYF.

The rearrangement links TRBV27 to TRBJ2-1; TRBD2 matches 8 bases. The CDR3 covers 15 residues. After removal of 4 bases from V and 5 bases from J, the junction contained 7 bases not matched to a gene. The germline CDR1 and CDR2 sequences are MNHEY and SMNVEV (reference sequence). DNA of the CDR3: TGTGCCAGCAGTTCCCCGGGACTAGGAAACAATGAGCAGTTCTTC. Encoded protein: CASSSPGLGNNEQFF.

The chain has TRBV19 and TRBJ2-7; D gene uncertain. The CDR3 runs to 13 residues. Trimming removed 2 bases at V and 2 bases at J, with 7 bases between. Germline assignment: CDR1 LNHDA and CDR2 SQIVND (reference sequence). The CDR3 bases are TGTGCCAGTAGTATACAAGGGACCTACGAGCAGTACTTC. It yields the protein CASSIQGTYEQYF.

This rearrangement joins TRBV7-2 to TRBJ1-1; D not certain. Trimming took 1 base from V and 4 from J, leaving 13 bases between them. The CDR3 length is 15 residues. Per germline, CDR1 SGHTA and CDR2 FQGNSA. CDR3 loop: CASSLDRVLSTEAFF. The CDR3 DNA reads as TGTGCCAGCAGCTTAGATCGGGTTCTATCCACTGAAGCTTTCTTT.

The rearrangement links TRBV13 to TRBJ1-2; 8 nucleotides align to TRBD1. The CDR3 is made up of 15 amino acids. CDR1 and CDR2 (germline): PRHDT, FYEKMQ (reference sequence). The CDR3 sequence: CANGARDRGRHGYTF. CDR3 in DNA: TGTGCTAACGGCGCCCGAGACAGGGGTCGTCATGGCTACACCTTC.

The chain recombines TRBV12-3 or TRBV12-4 with TRBJ2-1; D gene ambiguous. This CDR3 spans 11 amino acids. V was cut by 3 bases and J by 10 bases, with 7 bases left in between. Here the CDR3 reads CASSFVGEQFF. The CDR3 DNA follows: TGTGCCAGCAGTTTCGTAGGCGAGCAGTTCTTC.

The CDR3 coding sequence is TGTGCCTGGAGTGTAGGACTAGCCGCCATTCAGTACTTC. Protein product: CAWSVGLAAIQYF. J is TRBJ2-4 and V is TRBV30; TRBD2 matches 8 bases. The V segment lost 0 bases and the J segment 9 bases; nucleotides outside the gene matches: 4. This CDR3 region has 13 residues. From germline, CDR1 is GTSNPN and CDR2 SVGIG (reference sequence). The whole variable domain, remainder taken from reference TRBV30 and TRBJ2-4, is SQTIHQWPATLVQPVGSPLSLECTVEGTSNPNLYWYRQAAGRGLQLLFYSVGIGQISSEVPQNLSASRPQDRQFILSSKKLLLSDSGFYLCAWSVGLAAIQYFGAGTRLSVL.

CDR3: CASSLWGDGTEAFF. The CDR3 nucleotides read TGCGCCAGCAGCTTGTGGGGAGATGGCACTGAAGCTTTCTTT. V usage is TRBV5-1 and J usage is TRBJ1-1; D is unclear. The germline CDR1 and CDR2 sequences are SGHRS and YFSETQ. With 1 base removed from V and 4 bases from J, the gap between germline ends came to 11 bases. The CDR3 extends over 14 amino acids.

The chain recombines TRBV25-1 with TRBJ1-2; D is ambiguous. Germline V gene data show CDR1 as MGHDK and CDR2 as SYGVNS. V shed 3 bases and J shed 4 bases, with 9 bases lying between them. The length of the CDR3 is 13 residues. The CDR3 region is CASSDRGTYGYTF. In DNA form, the CDR3 reads TGTGCCAGCAGTGATCGGGGTACCTATGGCTACACCTTC.

The chain joins TRBV28 to TRBJ1-1; 7 bases agree with TRBD1. Unmatched junction bases numbered 11, after V lost 5 bases and J lost 5 bases. CDR3 length equals 15 residues. In germline, CDR1 is MDHEN, CDR2 SYDVKM. In DNA form, the CDR3 reads TGTGCCAGCAGTACCCATCGACAGGGAAGGACTGAAGCTTTCTTT. It translates to CASSTHRQGRTEAFF.